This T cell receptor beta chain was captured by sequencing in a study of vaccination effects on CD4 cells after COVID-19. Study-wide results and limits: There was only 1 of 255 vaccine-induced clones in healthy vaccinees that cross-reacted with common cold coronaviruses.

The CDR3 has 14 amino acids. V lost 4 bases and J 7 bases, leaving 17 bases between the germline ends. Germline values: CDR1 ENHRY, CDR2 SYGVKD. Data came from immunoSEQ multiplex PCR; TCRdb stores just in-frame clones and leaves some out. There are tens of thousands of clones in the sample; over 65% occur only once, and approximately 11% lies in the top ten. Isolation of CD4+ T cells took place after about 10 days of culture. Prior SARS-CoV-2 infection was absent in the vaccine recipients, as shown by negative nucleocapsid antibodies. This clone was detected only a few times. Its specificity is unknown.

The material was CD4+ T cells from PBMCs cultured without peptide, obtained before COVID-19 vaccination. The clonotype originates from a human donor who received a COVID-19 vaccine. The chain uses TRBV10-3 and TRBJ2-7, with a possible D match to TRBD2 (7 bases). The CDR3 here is CAISASGGAREQYF. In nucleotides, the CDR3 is TGTGCCATCAGTGCTAGTGGGGGGGCGCGGGAGCAGTACTTC.